Below, 15 T cell receptor beta chains from the same sample are listed, as sequenced in a study of blood T cells in healthy people across ages. Through a sample-barcoded 5' primer and a J-beta primer mix, a second PCR was run for 7 to 11 cycles. Via MiXCR, TCRdb re-called the 5' RACE reads, giving one row per CDR3 protein. The data contain about 700,000 distinct CDR3 sequences, roughly 32% of them singletons. Sequences were obtained from blood. These receptor sequences come from an elderly woman in good health.

This CDR3 reads CASRWRAGGEQYF. In nucleotides, the CDR3 is TGTGCCAGCAGGTGGCGGGCTGGGGGGGAGCAGTACTTC. This chain connects TRBV27 to TRBJ2-7, with TRBD2 as a possible D gene (6 bases). The CDR3 totals 13 residues. Per the germline V gene, CDR1 is MNHEY and CDR2 is SMNVEV (reference sequence). V lost 6 bases to trimming and J lost 7 bases, with 16 bases between them.

This clonotype came up many times. The chain carries TRBV5-8 and TRBJ2-3; no firm D call. Germline assignment: CDR1 SGHTS and CDR2 YDEGEE. The ends were cut back, 0 bases at V and 1 base at J, with 12 bases in the middle. This CDR3 comprises 16 residues. CDR3 loop: CASSLAIGWRTDTQYF. CDR3 in DNA: TGTGCCAGCAGCTTGGCCATCGGCTGGCGCACAGATACGCAGTATTTT.

Regarding this clonotype: This may be a read error: a much more frequent sequence differs by one nucleotide. This chain joins TRBV7-2 and TRBJ1-1; D perhaps matches TRBD1 (5 bases). V gave up 5 bases and J gave up 3 bases, with 13 bases separating them. This CDR3 has 14 residues. Germline values: CDR1 SGHTA, CDR2 FQGNSA. The CDR3, as DNA: TGTGCCAGCAGCGGCGATCTGGGGGACACTGAAGCTTTCTTT. Its protein is CASSGDLGDTEAFF.

The table lists this clonotype with many counts. V and J are TRBV7-3 and TRBJ1-6; no definite D call. The CDR3 has 14 residues. V gave up 3 bases and J gave up 8 bases, with 11 bases separating them. The V gene's germline CDR1 is SGHTA and CDR2 FQGTGA. CDR3 bases: TGTGCCAGCAGCTTGGCCCCGATGGATTCACCCCTCCACTTT. It codes for CASSLAPMDSPLHF.

In nucleotides, the CDR3 is TGTGCCAGCAGCTTGATCGAGTCCCAGGGGACCCAGTACTTC. It codes for CASSLIESQGTQYF. The V gene is TRBV5-6, the J gene TRBJ2-4; D may be TRBD1 (5 bases). The J call may be incorrect, as the DNA end agrees better with TRBJ2-5. The CDR3 has 14 residues. The germline V gene has CDR1 SGHDT and CDR2 YYEEEE.

In its sample, this clonotype was seen many times. The chain recombines TRBV20-1 with TRBJ2-7; D uncertain. Trimming left V 3 bases short and J 0 bases short, with 6 bases between. Germline V gene lookup returns CDR1 DFQATT and CDR2 SNEGSKA (reference sequence). CDR3 length equals 12 residues. The CDR3 spells CSASPRSYEQYF. CDR3 bases: TGCAGTGCTAGTCCCCGCTCCTACGAGCAGTACTTC.

The chain couples TRBV7-2 to TRBJ2-5; no definite D call. Trimming stripped 0 bases from V and 4 bases from J, with 9 bases between. The CDR3 has 14 amino acids. In germline, CDR1 is SGHTA, CDR2 FQGNSA. DNA of the CDR3: TGTGCCAGCAGCTTAGCAGGGAATCGAGAGACCCAGTACTTC. This gives the protein CASSLAGNRETQYF. Full variable domain (missing parts from reference TRBV7-2 and TRBJ2-5): GAGVSQSPSNKVTEKGKDVELRCDPISGHTALYWYRQSLGQGLEFLIYFQGNSAPDKSGLPSDRFSAERTGGSVSTLTIQRTQQEDSAVYLCASSLAGNRETQYFGPGTRLLVL.

V gene TRBV6-5 combines with J gene TRBJ1-1; D may be TRBD1 (6 bases). Trimming removed 2 bases at V and 1 base at J, with 8 bases between. In germline, CDR1 is MNHEY, CDR2 SVGAGI. The CDR3 is 14 amino acids. The CDR3 coding sequence is TGTGCCAGCAGTTACGGACAGCAGAACACTGAAGCTTTCTTT. It is translated as CASSYGQQNTEAFF.

The chain is built from TRBV10-2 and TRBJ2-5; the D is unclear. The tail of the sequence fits TRBJ2-1 better, so the J call may be wrong. The CDR3 is made up of 12 amino acids. In germline, CDR1 is WSHSY, CDR2 SAAADI. CDR3 bases: TGCGCCAGCAGCCTAATCCAAGAGACCCAGTTCTTC. Translation gives CASSLIQETQFF.

Worth noting for this clonotype: A single base separates this from a much larger clone, so it may be a read error. This chain uses TRBV4-3 with TRBJ2-1; 9 bases map to TRBD2. The germline gives CDR1 LGHNA, CDR2 YSLEER. Losses at the gene ends were 4 bases for V and 5 bases for J; bases not matched to a gene: 12. The CDR3 loop spans 17 amino acids. The CDR3 coding sequence is TGCGCCAGCAGCCGGCGCGGGGGGGCCGGTTCCCACAATGAGCAGTTCTTC. This gives the protein CASSRRGGAGSHNEQFF.

This clonotype came up many times. J is TRBJ2-7 and V is TRBV5-5; D is possibly TRBD1 (6 bases). The V gene lost 3 bases and the J gene lost 1 base, with 17 bases spanning the gap. In germline, CDR1 is SGHKS, CDR2 YYEKEE (reference sequence). This CDR3 has 16 residues. The CDR3 sequence is CASSSEAGVLSYEQYF. CDR3 DNA sequence: TGTGCCAGCAGCTCGGAGGCAGGGGTATTATCCTACGAGCAGTACTTC.

This clonotype appeared many times. CDR3 protein: CSATDSINYGYTF. As DNA, the CDR3 is TGCAGTGCAACGGACAGTATTAACTATGGCTACACCTTC. The chain employs TRBV20-1 and TRBJ1-2, with a weak D call TRBD1 (6 bases). Germline CDR1 is DFQATT and CDR2 is SNEGSKA (reference sequence). The ends were cut back, 6 bases at V and 1 base at J, with 12 bases in the middle. The CDR3 is 13 amino acids.

This clonotype was detected ten times or more. Being one base from a much bigger clone, this may be a read error. The J gene is TRBJ1-1, the V gene TRBV20-1; possibly TRBD1 for D (5 bases). CDR1 and CDR2 (germline): DFQATT, SNEGSKA (reference sequence). The CDR3 runs 12 residues. The CDR3 DNA follows: TGCAGGGCTTGGGACCCGCCGGCCGAAGCTTTCTTT. Translating it yields CRAWDPPAEAFF.

This clonotype showed up just a few times. The V gene is TRBV15, the J gene TRBJ2-2; the D gene is possibly TRBD1 (6 bases). The V gene lost 0 bases and the J gene lost 8 bases, with 13 bases spanning the gap. Germline loops: CDR1 LNHNV, CDR2 YYDKDF (reference sequence). The CDR3 has 15 residues. CDR3 sequence reads: CATSRDDLGTGELFF. The CDR3 nucleotides are TGTGCCACCAGCAGAGATGACCTGGGGACAGGGGAGCTGTTTTTT.

This clonotype was counted many times. V is TRBV20-1 and J is TRBJ1-6; 11 bases match TRBD1. The V segment lost 5 bases and the J segment 8 bases; nucleotides outside the gene matches: 2. Germline loops: CDR1 DFQATT, CDR2 SNEGSKA (reference sequence). There are 13 residues in the CDR3. CDR3 DNA sequence: TGCAGTGCTCGGACAGGGGGCGATTCACCCCTCCACTTT. As protein: CSARTGGDSPLHF.